These 2 T cell receptor beta chains came from one sample sequenced in a study of cytomegalovirus exposure and HLA in healthy donors. 13 Jbeta primers and 60 Vbeta primers were used for the PCR. Only in-frame clones appear in the TCRdb table, and some are missing; sequencing was by immunoSEQ multiplex PCR. Of approximately 170,000 clones listed, roughly 80% are singletons. Sequencing input: PBMCs. These receptors all come from a man between 45 and 60 years old in good health and CMV-seropositive.

The CDR3: CASSPGVPTDTQYF. The CDR3 DNA follows: TGCGCCAGCAGCCCGGGGGTGCCCACAGATACGCAGTATTTT. V usage is TRBV5-1 and J usage is TRBJ2-3, with D possibly TRBD2 on 6 matching bases. Trimming pared 4 bases from V and 2 bases from J, leaving 11 bases between. Per the germline V gene, CDR1 is SGHRS and CDR2 is YFSETQ. This CDR3 has 14 residues.

The CDR3 coding sequence is TGTGCCAGCAGGAAGACTAGCGGAAACTACGAGCAGTACTTC. Its translation is CASRKTSGNYEQYF. The V call is TRBV6-5, the J call TRBJ2-7; 9 nucleotides agree with TRBD2. The CDR3 is 14 residues long. Germline V gene data show CDR1 as MNHEY and CDR2 as SVGAGI. The J segment lost 3 bases and the V segment lost 6 bases, leaving 6 bases of the junction unmatched.